These T cell receptor beta chains were read from a single sample in a study of OX40 agonist ivuxolimab in advanced cancers. Sequenced by immunoSEQ multiplex PCR; TCRdb stores in-frame clones only, minus some. The sample has approximately 86,000 clones, approximately 91% seen once. The material was CD4+ or CD8+ T cells sorted from blood, obtained in a trial of the OX40 agonist ivuxolimab. The receptors derive from an adult with an advanced solid tumor such as melanoma, head and neck, liver or kidney cancer. CDR3s include the opening cysteine and the closing phenylalanine or tryptophan. D genes are given only for firm matches.

cdr3_aa v_call d_call
CASSLGHSSYEQYF TRBV27 .
CASSWSGRSYNEQFF TRBV7-9 TRBD2
CASSQRSGPYNEQFF TRBV7-8 .
CASSLVPRQVGNQPQHF TRBV7-9 .
CASSLAPEQGAEQYF TRBV7-2 TRBD1
CASSFDGTLISYNEQFF TRBV7-2 .
CAWSGGTGNQPQHF TRBV30 .
CASSSRDSTKKYF TRBV9 .
CASSLDGTGTDTQYF TRBV11-2 .
CASSFRRLAGGNNEQFF TRBV11-1 TRBD2
CASSEKREGNEQFF TRBV2 TRBD2
CASSGTSGTGELFF TRBV7-6 TRBD2
CASSLRRAQETQYF TRBV11-2 .
CASSHATDTQYF TRBV11-2 .
CASRRAGTNTGELFF TRBV5-1 TRBD2
CASSTRQGAGRKETQYF TRBV7-8 .
CASAKTGSGTQYF TRBV5-1 .
CASSLPPPGGNYGYTF TRBV5-6 TRBD1
CASSLVTVADTQYF TRBV5-4 .
CATSRSRLAGTGANVLTF TRBV15 TRBD2
CASSSSWGANNQPQHF TRBV6-6 .
CASSQGLTQETQYF TRBV11-2 .
CASRTHGGDRSNEQFF TRBV19 TRBD2
CASSPVSGGTEAFF TRBV7-2 TRBD1